The rows below give T cell receptor beta chains drawn from one sample of a study of human T cells and chemical hapten exposure. TCRdb re-called the RACE reads through MiXCR, storing one row per CDR3 protein. Seen here are 42,000 or so distinct CDR3 sequences, 8.5% to 10% observed once, and the top ten hold about 15%. The sequencing here drew on whole blood, taken in connection with sensitization to the hapten diphenylcyclopropenone (DPC). These receptors were collected from a woman aged 40 to 50 with alopecia areata. Some clones in this sample may be carry-over from other donors' samples. CDR3s include the opening cysteine and the closing phenylalanine or tryptophan. Fields, in order: CDR3 protein, CDR3 DNA, clone size, V gene, D gene, J gene. A D gene is named only where the DNA matches it firmly. Part of the rows lack a size; the others show once, few, many or a class for expanded clones.

CDR3 protein: CASSYDGTSSYEQYF
CDR3 DNA: TGTGCCAGCAGTTACGATGGGACTTCTTCCTACGAGCAGTACTTC
clone size: many
V gene: TRBV6-2/TRBV6-3
D gene: .
J gene: TRBJ2-7

CDR3 protein: CASRLVSGGSQETQYF
CDR3 DNA: TGTGCAAGTCGCCTCGTGAGCGGGGGGTCCCAAGAGACCCAGTACTTC
clone size: few
V gene: TRBV12-2
D gene: .
J gene: TRBJ2-5

CDR3 protein: CASSLGQGPHRAQYF
CDR3 DNA: TGTGCCAGCAGCTTGGGACAGGGACCCCATAGGGCCCAGTACTTC
clone size: many
V gene: TRBV11-2
D gene: TRBD1
J gene: TRBJ2-5

CDR3 protein: CASSRQGDFQPQHF
CDR3 DNA: TGTGCCAGCTCACGACAGGGGGACTTCCAGCCCCAGCATTTT
clone size: many
V gene: TRBV18
D gene: TRBD1
J gene: TRBJ1-5

CDR3 protein: CASSVDLGNEQFF
CDR3 DNA: TGTGCCAGCAGTGTCGACCTGGGCAATGAGCAGTTCTTC
clone size: .
V gene: TRBV9
D gene: .
J gene: TRBJ2-1

CDR3 protein: CASSLRETGLSPLHF
CDR3 DNA: TGTGCCAGCAGCCTTAGGGAGACAGGGCTTTCACCCCTCCACTTT
clone size: few
V gene: TRBV9
D gene: TRBD1
J gene: TRBJ1-6

CDR3 protein: CASSLDTGGEKLFF
CDR3 DNA: TGTGCCAGCAGCTTAGACACAGGGGGCGAAAAACTGTTTTTT
clone size: many
V gene: TRBV7-9
D gene: TRBD1
J gene: TRBJ1-4

CDR3 protein: CASSYSGGTGELFF
CDR3 DNA: TGTGCCAGCAGTTATAGCGGGGGGACCGGGGAGCTGTTTTTT
clone size: .
V gene: TRBV6-5
D gene: TRBD2
J gene: TRBJ2-2

CDR3 protein: CASSWVGMQETQYF
CDR3 DNA: TGTGCCAGCAGTTGGGTGGGGATGCAAGAGACCCAGTACTTC
clone size: many
V gene: TRBV6-1
D gene: .
J gene: TRBJ2-5

CDR3 protein: CATSEPTINKGRDNEQFF
CDR3 DNA: TGTGCCACCAGTGAGCCGACTATTAACAAGGGGAGGGACAATGAGCAGTTCTTC
clone size: many
V gene: TRBV24-1
D gene: TRBD2
J gene: TRBJ2-1

CDR3 protein: CASSLVPQETQYF
CDR3 DNA: TGTGCCAGCAGCTTAGTCCCCCAAGAGACCCAGTACTTC
clone size: many
V gene: TRBV7-6
D gene: .
J gene: TRBJ2-5

CDR3 protein: CASSLSPGQLNNEQFF
CDR3 DNA: TGTGCCAGCAGCTTATCTCCGGGACAGTTAAACAATGAGCAGTTCTTC
clone size: many
V gene: TRBV11-2
D gene: TRBD1
J gene: TRBJ2-1

CDR3 protein: CASNTDLAPGNTIYF
CDR3 DNA: TGTGCCAGCAACACGGACCTGGCGCCTGGAAACACCATATATTTT
clone size: many
V gene: TRBV2
D gene: .
J gene: TRBJ1-3

CDR3 protein: CASSSQAGAVGANVLTF
CDR3 DNA: TGTGCCAGCAGCTCCCAAGCGGGGGCAGTTGGGGCCAACGTCCTGACTTTC
clone size: many
V gene: TRBV7-3
D gene: TRBD2
J gene: TRBJ2-6

CDR3 protein: CASSPSRTISGNTIYF
CDR3 DNA: TGCGCCAGCAGCCCTTCACGGACTATCTCTGGAAACACCATATATTTT
clone size: many
V gene: TRBV4-1
D gene: .
J gene: TRBJ1-3

CDR3 protein: CASSQDVTDVDTQYF
CDR3 DNA: TGTGCCAGCAGCCAAGATGTGACCGACGTGGATACGCAGTATTTT
clone size: many
V gene: TRBV4-2
D gene: .
J gene: TRBJ2-3

CDR3 protein: CASSPVGSSNQPQHF
CDR3 DNA: TGTGCCAGCTCACCCGTTGGATCGAGCAATCAGCCCCAGCATTTT
clone size: many
V gene: TRBV18
D gene: .
J gene: TRBJ1-5

CDR3 protein: CASSYIIGRWNQPQHF
CDR3 DNA: TGTGCCAGCAGTTACATAATAGGCAGGTGGAATCAGCCCCAGCATTTT
clone size: many
V gene: TRBV6-6
D gene: .
J gene: TRBJ1-5

CDR3 protein: CASSVGRDQPQHF
CDR3 DNA: TGTGCCAGTAGTGTTGGTCGAGATCAGCCCCAGCATTTT
clone size: many
V gene: TRBV19
D gene: .
J gene: TRBJ1-5

CDR3 protein: CASSVSTVSSYNEQFF
CDR3 DNA: TGTGCCAGCAGCGTCTCGACAGTTAGCTCCTACAATGAGCAGTTCTTC
clone size: .
V gene: TRBV5-5
D gene: .
J gene: TRBJ2-1

CDR3 protein: CASSYSLTKDSYEQYF
CDR3 DNA: TGTGCCAGCAGTTACTCTCTAACGAAAGACTCCTACGAGCAGTACTTC
clone size: many
V gene: TRBV6-6
D gene: .
J gene: TRBJ2-7

CDR3 protein: CASSFHDSADEQFF
CDR3 DNA: TGTGCCAGCAGCTTTCATGACTCGGCCGATGAGCAGTTCTTC
clone size: many
V gene: TRBV7-9
D gene: .
J gene: TRBJ2-1

CDR3 protein: CATSGYSRGANYNEQFF
CDR3 DNA: TGTGCCACCAGTGGGTACTCCCGGGGGGCCAACTACAATGAGCAGTTCTTC
clone size: .
V gene: TRBV24-1
D gene: .
J gene: TRBJ2-1

CDR3 protein: CASSLGQGGTYEQYF
CDR3 DNA: TGTGCCAGCAGCCTCGGACAGGGGGGAACCTACGAGCAGTACTTC
clone size: .
V gene: TRBV7-2
D gene: TRBD1
J gene: TRBJ2-7

CDR3 protein: CASRRTSGGAAEQFF
CDR3 DNA: TGTGCCAGCAGACGGACTAGCGGGGGGGCCGCTGAGCAGTTCTTC
clone size: medium-sized
V gene: TRBV12-3/TRBV12-4
D gene: TRBD2
J gene: TRBJ2-1

CDR3 protein: CASRPRDRGGEQYF
CDR3 DNA: TGTGCCAGCAGACCCCGGGACAGGGGTGGCGAGCAGTACTTC
clone size: many
V gene: TRBV2
D gene: TRBD1
J gene: TRBJ2-7

CDR3 protein: CASSPDREDEQYF
CDR3 DNA: TGTGCCAGCAGCCCAGACAGGGAGGACGAGCAGTACTTC
clone size: many
V gene: TRBV7-9
D gene: .
J gene: TRBJ2-7

CDR3 protein: CASLFRGLPEAFF
CDR3 DNA: TGTGCCAGCTTGTTCCGGGGGCTCCCTGAAGCTTTCTTT
clone size: many
V gene: TRBV12-3/TRBV12-4
D gene: .
J gene: TRBJ1-1

CDR3 protein: CSVVGGATHEQYF
CDR3 DNA: TGCAGCGTTGTCGGCGGGGCAACCCACGAGCAGTACTTC
clone size: many
V gene: TRBV29-1
D gene: .
J gene: TRBJ2-7

CDR3 protein: CAWSSGEWNQPQHF
CDR3 DNA: TGTGCCTGGAGTAGTGGGGAATGGAATCAGCCCCAGCATTTT
clone size: few
V gene: TRBV30
D gene: .
J gene: TRBJ1-5

CDR3 protein: CASSPRTGQETQYF
CDR3 DNA: TGCGCCAGCAGCCCAAGGACAGGGCAAGAGACCCAGTACTTC
clone size: many
V gene: TRBV5-1
D gene: TRBD1
J gene: TRBJ2-5

CDR3 protein: CASSQDRTGRDEQYF
CDR3 DNA: TGCGCCAGCAGCCAAGATCGAACGGGGAGGGACGAGCAGTACTTC
clone size: many
V gene: TRBV4-1
D gene: TRBD2
J gene: TRBJ2-7

CDR3 protein: CAKVSHIDRGHSYGYTF
CDR3 DNA: TGTGCCAAGGTTTCCCATATTGACAGGGGTCATAGCTATGGCTACACCTTC
clone size: many
V gene: TRBV6-6
D gene: TRBD1
J gene: TRBJ1-2

CDR3 protein: CASSELRQGNRADTQYF
CDR3 DNA: TGTGCCAGCAGTGAACTCCGACAGGGGAATCGGGCAGATACGCAGTATTTT
clone size: .
V gene: TRBV2
D gene: TRBD1
J gene: TRBJ2-3

CDR3 protein: CASSLWRIDNSPLHF
CDR3 DNA: TGTGCCAGCAGCTTATGGCGTATCGACAATTCACCCCTCCACTTT
clone size: .
V gene: TRBV7-9
D gene: .
J gene: TRBJ1-6

CDR3 protein: CASSQGTSTYGYTF
CDR3 DNA: TGCGCCAGCAGCCAAGGAACATCGACCTATGGCTACACCTTC
clone size: many
V gene: TRBV4-1
D gene: .
J gene: TRBJ1-2

CDR3 protein: CATSEGQGGNQPQHF
CDR3 DNA: TGTGCCACCAGTGAAGGACAGGGGGGGAATCAGCCCCAGCATTTT
clone size: few
V gene: TRBV24-1
D gene: TRBD1
J gene: TRBJ1-5

CDR3 protein: CASSRNWGRGGGAFF
CDR3 DNA: TGTGCCAGCAGTCGTAATTGGGGTCGTGGAGGGGGAGCTTTCTTT
clone size: many
V gene: TRBV27
D gene: .
J gene: TRBJ1-1

CDR3 protein: CASSRITRAHKDTQYF
CDR3 DNA: TGTGCCAGCAGCCGAATCACCCGGGCGCATAAAGATACGCAGTATTTT
clone size: few
V gene: TRBV3-1
D gene: .
J gene: TRBJ2-3